A single sample gave rise to the 32 T cell receptor beta chains below, sequenced in a study of T cells expressing NK-cell markers. TCRdb processed the 5' RACE reads again and assigns one entry to each CDR3 protein, with no DNA. This repertoire includes 400,000 or so distinct CDR3 sequences. Sample: blood T cells: a sorted CD56 or NKG2C T cell subset, CD4+ or CD8+ T cells, or bulk PBMC T cells (not recorded which). The receptors were gathered from a woman aged 50 to 60 in good health.

CDR3 residues: CASSLGPREQFF. V is TRBV11-3 and J is TRBJ2-1; the TCRdb call, TRBD1, lacks DNA for checking. CDR3 length: 12 amino acids. Germline CDR1 SGHNT, CDR2 YENEEA.

The chain links TRBV4-2 to TRBJ2-2; the TRBD1 assignment by TCRdb is unverifiable without DNA. This CDR3 spans 15 amino acids. The germline CDR1 and CDR2 sequences are LGHNA and YNFKEQ. CDR3 region: CASSHIGTGAGELFF.

The chain links TRBV14 to TRBJ1-2; TCRdb lists TRBD1, though no DNA is available to test this call. This CDR3 is built from 15 residues. Germline V CDR1 and CDR2: SGHDN, FVKESK. The CDR3 protein is CASSQVPGVPYGYTF.

The chain links TRBV3-1 to TRBJ1-4; with no DNA, the TCRdb D assignment of TRBD1 cannot be verified. The length of the CDR3 is 14 residues. Germline assignment: CDR1 LGHDT and CDR2 YNNKEL (reference sequence). CDR3 loop: CASSPREVGEKLFF.

The CDR3 reads CASSVDNTGELFF. This chain connects TRBV7-7 to TRBJ2-2. There are 13 residues in the CDR3. Germline assignment: CDR1 SSHAT and CDR2 FNYEAQ (reference sequence).

The chain uses TRBV7-9 and TRBJ2-1; the D call from TCRdb, TRBD2, cannot be confirmed without DNA. This CDR3 comprises 15 residues. The germline CDR1 and CDR2 sequences are SEHNR and FQNEAQ (reference sequence). CDR3 in amino acids: CASSSTLAGVFEQFF.

This sequence joins TRBV3-1 and TRBJ2-1; lacking DNA, the TRBD2 call made by TCRdb goes unchecked. This CDR3 contains 15 residues. Germline V gene sequence: CDR1 LGHDT, CDR2 YNNKEL (reference sequence). The CDR3 reads CASSPRSTSIDEQFF.

The chain employs TRBV11-2 and TRBJ2-1. Germline CDR1 is SGHAT and CDR2 is FQNNGV. The CDR3 length is 15 residues. CDR3 in amino acids: CASSLFGRANNEQFF.

The chain couples TRBV27 to TRBJ2-5; no DNA is available, so the TRBD2 call from TCRdb remains unchecked. The length of the CDR3 is 15 residues. Germline V CDR1 and CDR2: MNHEY, SMNVEV (reference sequence). The chain's CDR3 is CASSLSIRGVETQYF.

This sequence joins TRBV7-6 and TRBJ2-7; the TRBD1 assignment by TCRdb is unverifiable without DNA. Germline lookup yields CDR1 SGHVS and CDR2 FNYEAQ. This CDR3 comprises 15 residues. The chain's CDR3 is CASSLALAGRDEQYF.

The rearrangement uses TRBV5-1 and TRBJ2-1; TCRdb picks TRBD2, but there is no DNA to check that call. The CDR3 is 14 residues long. From germline, CDR1 is SGHRS and CDR2 YFSETQ. CDR3 sequence reads: CASRVGPASNEQFF.

This chain connects TRBV25-1 to TRBJ1-3. Germline assignment: CDR1 MGHDK and CDR2 SYGVNS. The CDR3 contains 13 residues. CDR3 residues: CASSESTSDTIYF. Full variable domain (missing parts from reference TRBV25-1 and TRBJ1-3): EADIYQTPRYLVIGTGKKITLECSQTMGHDKMYWYQQDPGMELHLIHYSYGVNSTEKGDLSSESTVSRIRTEHFPLTLESARPSHTSQYLCASSESTSDTIYFGEGSWLTVV.

The genes are TRBV12-3 or TRBV12-4 and TRBJ1-2; no DNA is available, so the TRBD1 call from TCRdb remains unchecked. This CDR3 is 14 amino acids long. This CDR3 reads CASSFAEPRDGYTF.

V is TRBV7-9 and J is TRBJ2-3; with no DNA, the TCRdb D assignment of TRBD1 cannot be verified. Per the germline V gene, CDR1 is SEHNR and CDR2 is FQNEAQ (reference sequence). The CDR3 is 12 amino acids. The CDR3 loop is CATEQGRDTQYF.

The chain joins TRBV6-6 to TRBJ2-3; TCRdb indicates TRBD1, and absent DNA this call remains unverified. The CDR3 has 14 residues. The germline V gene has CDR1 MNHNY and CDR2 SVGAGI (reference sequence). CDR3 protein: CASSPGQRTDTQYF.

The J gene is TRBJ2-7, the V gene TRBV11-2. Germline V gene lookup returns CDR1 SGHAT and CDR2 FQNNGV. This CDR3 region has 14 residues. The CDR3 reads CASSLEVRKYEQYF.

The rearrangement links TRBV7-6 to TRBJ2-1; TCRdb names TRBD2, which stays unverified in the absence of DNA. CDR1 is SGHVS, CDR2 FNYEAQ, per germline. This CDR3 spans 18 amino acids. The CDR3 protein is CASSLVDSSGGGYNEQFF.

The chain uses TRBV2 and TRBJ2-7; the TRBD2 assignment by TCRdb is unverifiable without DNA. Germline assignment: CDR1 SNHLY and CDR2 FYNNEI. The CDR3 sequence is 15 residues long. CDR3 residues: CASILQPEGTYEQYF.

The rearrangement links TRBV28 to TRBJ1-5; as DNA is missing, the TRBD1 call by TCRdb cannot be tested. The CDR3 loop spans 14 amino acids. Germline V gene lookup returns CDR1 MDHEN and CDR2 SYDVKM. CDR3 sequence reads: CASSSIREKQPQHF.

J is TRBJ1-6 and V is TRBV12-3 or TRBV12-4; TCRdb's D call, TRBD1, is unchecked because there is no DNA. There are 15 residues in the CDR3. CDR3 sequence: CASSLRQGNNSPLHF.

This chain joins TRBV4-1 and TRBJ2-2; TCRdb returns TRBD2, unconfirmable since there is no DNA. The CDR3 is 18 amino acids. Per germline, CDR1 MGHRA and CDR2 YSYEKL. CDR3 protein: CASSQKGAGGPLDGELFF.

The rearrangement links TRBV7-7 to TRBJ2-5; absent DNA, TCRdb's TRBD2 call cannot be checked. The germline gives CDR1 SSHAT, CDR2 FNYEAQ (reference sequence). The CDR3 runs to 14 residues. CDR3 in amino acids: CASSLEAATRTQYF.

The chain joins TRBV9 to TRBJ2-1; TCRdb selects TRBD1, and the lack of DNA leaves this call unchecked. Germline V lookup: CDR1 SGDLS, CDR2 YYNGEE. This CDR3 is built from 14 residues. The chain's CDR3 is CASSVVTGRDEQFF. The full variable domain, its missing parts supplied by reference TRBV9 and TRBJ2-1, is DSGVTQTPKHLITATGQRVTLRCSPRSGDLSVYWYQQSLDQGLQFLIQYYNGEERAKGNILERFSAQQFPDLHSELNLSSLELGDSALYFCASSVVTGRDEQFFGPGTRLTVL.

The chain joins TRBV12-3 or TRBV12-4 to TRBJ2-7; TCRdb calls TRBD2, which cannot be checked without DNA. The CDR3 runs to 15 residues. The CDR3 spells CASSDPGTSPHEQYF.

V gene TRBV20-1 combines with J gene TRBJ2-3. The germline V gene encodes CDR1 DFQATT and CDR2 SNEGSKA (reference sequence). There are 14 residues in the CDR3. This CDR3 is CSVRSTLSTDTQYF.

V is TRBV5-1 and J is TRBJ2-7; TCRdb selects TRBD2, and the lack of DNA leaves this call unchecked. The germline V gene has CDR1 SGHRS and CDR2 YFSETQ. The CDR3 covers 18 residues. CDR3: CASSLGTSGRALSYEQYF.

This chain links TRBV12-3 or TRBV12-4 with TRBJ2-5; TCRdb designates TRBD1, a call that cannot be tested without DNA. This CDR3 contains 14 residues. The CDR3 region is CASSLTGGRQTQYF.

J is TRBJ1-4 and V is TRBV7-2. Germline CDR1 is SGHTA and CDR2 is FQGNSA. The CDR3 length is 16 residues. The CDR3 sequence: CASSLVVVATNEKLFF.

The chain is built from TRBV25-1 and TRBJ1-3; the D call of TRBD1 rests on TCRdb alone, since no DNA is present to check it. The CDR3 extends over 14 amino acids. Germline V gene lookup returns CDR1 MGHDK and CDR2 SYGVNS. The CDR3 reads CASSEYRVGDTIYF.

The rearrangement uses TRBV2 and TRBJ1-4; TCRdb reports TRBD1, a call that lacks DNA to check it against. The CDR3 totals 14 residues. CDR1 and CDR2 (germline): SNHLY, FYNNEI. This CDR3 reads CASRGLSTNEKLFF.

The V call is TRBV20-1, the J call TRBJ2-1. The CDR3 has 15 amino acids. Germline assignment: CDR1 DFQATT and CDR2 SNEGSKA (reference sequence). CDR3 amino acids: CSARGGRSSYNEQFF.

V is TRBV4-2 and J is TRBJ1-2. The length of the CDR3 is 13 residues. CDR1 LGHNA and CDR2 YNFKEQ come from the germline V gene. The CDR3 sequence is CASSQEPVRGYTF.